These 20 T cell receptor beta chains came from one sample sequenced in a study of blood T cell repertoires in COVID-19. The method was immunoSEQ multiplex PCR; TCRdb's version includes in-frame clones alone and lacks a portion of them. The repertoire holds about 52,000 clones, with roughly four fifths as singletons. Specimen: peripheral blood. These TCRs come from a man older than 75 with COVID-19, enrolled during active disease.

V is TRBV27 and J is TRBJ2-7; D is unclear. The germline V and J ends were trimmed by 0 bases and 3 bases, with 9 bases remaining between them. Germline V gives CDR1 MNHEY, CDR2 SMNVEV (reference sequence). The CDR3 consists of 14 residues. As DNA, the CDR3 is TGTGCCAGCAGTTTATCGTACGCAGACTACGAGCAGTACTTC. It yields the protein CASSLSYADYEQYF.

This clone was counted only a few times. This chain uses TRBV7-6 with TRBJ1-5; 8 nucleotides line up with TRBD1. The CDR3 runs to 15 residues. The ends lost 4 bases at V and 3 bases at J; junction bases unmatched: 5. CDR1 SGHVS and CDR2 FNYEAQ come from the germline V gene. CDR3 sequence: CASSSDRGPNQPQHF. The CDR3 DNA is TGTGCCAGCAGCTCAGACAGGGGTCCCAATCAGCCCCAGCATTTT. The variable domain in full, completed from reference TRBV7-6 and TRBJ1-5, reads GAGVSQSPRYKVTKRGQDVALRCDPISGHVSLYWYRQALGQGPEFLTYFNYEAQQDKSGLPNDRFSAERPEGSISTLTIQRTEQRDSAMYRCASSSDRGPNQPQHFGDGTRLSIL.

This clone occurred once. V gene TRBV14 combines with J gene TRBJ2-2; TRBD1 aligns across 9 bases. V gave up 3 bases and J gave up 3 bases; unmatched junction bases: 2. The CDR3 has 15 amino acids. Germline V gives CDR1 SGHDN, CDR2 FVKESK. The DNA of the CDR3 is TGTGCCAGCAGCCAGGGACAGGGATACACCGGGGAGCTGTTTTTT. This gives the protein CASSQGQGYTGELFF.

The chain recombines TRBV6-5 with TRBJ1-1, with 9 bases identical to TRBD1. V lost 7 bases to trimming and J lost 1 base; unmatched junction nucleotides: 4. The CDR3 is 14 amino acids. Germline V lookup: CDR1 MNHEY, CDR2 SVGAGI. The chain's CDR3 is CASTKGQGNTEAFF. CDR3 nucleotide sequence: TGTGCCAGCACTAAGGGACAGGGGAACACTGAAGCTTTCTTT.

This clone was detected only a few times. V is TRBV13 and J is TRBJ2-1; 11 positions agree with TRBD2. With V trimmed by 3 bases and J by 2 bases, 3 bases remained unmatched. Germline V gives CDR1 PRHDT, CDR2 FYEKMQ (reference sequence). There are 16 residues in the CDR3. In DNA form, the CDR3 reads TGTGCCAGCAGCTTTGGGACTAGCGGAACCTACAATGAGCAGTTCTTC. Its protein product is CASSFGTSGTYNEQFF.

The CDR3, as DNA: TGTGCCAGCAGGCCGGGGGGGACAGGGATCACCGGGGAGCTGTTTTTT. This codes for CASRPGGTGITGELFF. The rearrangement joins TRBV9 to TRBJ2-2; the D gene is possibly TRBD1 (9 bases). V lost 5 bases to trimming and J lost 4 bases, with 18 bases between them. This CDR3 is 16 amino acids long. In germline, CDR1 is SGDLS, CDR2 YYNGEE.

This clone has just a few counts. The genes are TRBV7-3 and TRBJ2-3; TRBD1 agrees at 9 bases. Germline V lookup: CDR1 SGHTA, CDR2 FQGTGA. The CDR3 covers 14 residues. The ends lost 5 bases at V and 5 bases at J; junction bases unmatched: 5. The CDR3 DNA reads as TGTGCCAGCAGCCCGGGACAGGGTAGAGATACGCAGTATTTT. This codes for CASSPGQGRDTQYF. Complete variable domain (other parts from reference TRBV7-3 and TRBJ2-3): GAGVSQTPSNKVTEKGKYVELRCDPISGHTALYWYRQSLGQGPEFLIYFQGTGAADDSGLPNDRFFAVRPEGSVSTLKIQRTERGDSAVYLCASSPGQGRDTQYFGPGTRLTVL.

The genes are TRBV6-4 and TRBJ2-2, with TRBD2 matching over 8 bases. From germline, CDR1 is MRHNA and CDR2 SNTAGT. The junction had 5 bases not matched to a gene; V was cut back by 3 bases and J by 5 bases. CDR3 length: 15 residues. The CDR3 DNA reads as TGTGCCAGCAGTGAAAATTTAGCGGGAACCGGGGAGCTGTTTTTT. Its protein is CASSENLAGTGELFF.

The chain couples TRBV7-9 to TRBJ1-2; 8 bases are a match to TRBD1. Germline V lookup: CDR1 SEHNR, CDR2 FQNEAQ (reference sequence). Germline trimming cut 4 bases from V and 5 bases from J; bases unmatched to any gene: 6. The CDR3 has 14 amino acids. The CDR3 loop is CASSSSGGAYGYTF. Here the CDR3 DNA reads TGTGCCAGCAGCTCCTCAGGGGGCGCATATGGCTACACCTTC.

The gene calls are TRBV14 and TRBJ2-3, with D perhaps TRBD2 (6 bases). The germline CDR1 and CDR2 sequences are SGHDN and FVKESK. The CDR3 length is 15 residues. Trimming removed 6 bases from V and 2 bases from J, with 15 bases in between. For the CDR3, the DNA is TGTGCCAGCAGTACTGATGGAGGGATCACAGATACGCAGTATTTT. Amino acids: CASSTDGGITDTQYF.

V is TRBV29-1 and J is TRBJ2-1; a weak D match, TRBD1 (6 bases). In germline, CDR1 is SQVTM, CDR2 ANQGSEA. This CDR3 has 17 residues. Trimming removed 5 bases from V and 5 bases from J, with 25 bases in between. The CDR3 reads CSVPRSSLLGADNEQFF. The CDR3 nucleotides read TGCAGCGTTCCACGTTCGTCGCTGTTGGGGGCAGACAATGAGCAGTTCTTC.

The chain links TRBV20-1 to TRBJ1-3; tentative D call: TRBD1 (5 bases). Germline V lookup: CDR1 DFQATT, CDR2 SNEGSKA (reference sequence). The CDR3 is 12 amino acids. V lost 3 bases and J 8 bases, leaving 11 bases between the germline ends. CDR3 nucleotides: TGCAGTGCTAGTGGCAGGGCACACACCATATATTTT. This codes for CSASGRAHTIYF.

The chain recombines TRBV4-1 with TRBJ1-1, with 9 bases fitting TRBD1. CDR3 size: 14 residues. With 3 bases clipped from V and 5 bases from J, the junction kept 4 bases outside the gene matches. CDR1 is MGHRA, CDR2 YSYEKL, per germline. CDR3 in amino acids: CASSHLDRGTEAFF. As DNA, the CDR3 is TGCGCCAGCAGCCACCTGGACAGGGGAACTGAAGCTTTCTTT.

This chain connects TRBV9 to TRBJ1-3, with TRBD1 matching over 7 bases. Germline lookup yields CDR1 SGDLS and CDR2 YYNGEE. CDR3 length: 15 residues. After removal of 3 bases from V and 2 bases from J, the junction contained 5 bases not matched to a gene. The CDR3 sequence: CASSGIGQAGNTIYF. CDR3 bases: TGTGCCAGCAGCGGCATCGGACAGGCTGGAAACACCATATATTTT.

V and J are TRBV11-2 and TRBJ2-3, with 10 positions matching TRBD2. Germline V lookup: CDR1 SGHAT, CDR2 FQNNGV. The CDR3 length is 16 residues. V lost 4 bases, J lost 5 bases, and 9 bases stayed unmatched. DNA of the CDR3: TGTGCCAGCAGCTCCCCCCCAGCGGGGGGGCGAGATACGCAGTATTTT. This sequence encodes CASSSPPAGGRDTQYF.

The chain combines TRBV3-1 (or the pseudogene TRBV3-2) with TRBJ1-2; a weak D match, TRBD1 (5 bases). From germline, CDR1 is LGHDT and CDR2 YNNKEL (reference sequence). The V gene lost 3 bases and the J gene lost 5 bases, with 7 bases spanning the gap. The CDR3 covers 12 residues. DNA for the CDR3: TGTGCCAGCAGCCACAGGGTGTATGGCTACACCTTC. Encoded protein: CASSHRVYGYTF.

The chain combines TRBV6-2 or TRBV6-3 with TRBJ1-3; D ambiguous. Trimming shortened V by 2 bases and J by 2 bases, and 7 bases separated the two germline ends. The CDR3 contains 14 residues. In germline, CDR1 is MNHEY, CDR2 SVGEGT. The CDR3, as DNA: TGTGCCAGCAGTTACGGGAGTCCTGGAAACACCATATATTTT. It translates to CASSYGSPGNTIYF.

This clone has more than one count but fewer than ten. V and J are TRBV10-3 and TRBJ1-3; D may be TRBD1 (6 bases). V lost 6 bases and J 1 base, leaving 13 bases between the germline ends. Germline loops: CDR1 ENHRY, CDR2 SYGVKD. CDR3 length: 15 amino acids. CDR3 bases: TGTGCCATCAGCGGCAGGGGAAGGTCTGGAAACACCATATATTTT. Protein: CAISGRGRSGNTIYF.

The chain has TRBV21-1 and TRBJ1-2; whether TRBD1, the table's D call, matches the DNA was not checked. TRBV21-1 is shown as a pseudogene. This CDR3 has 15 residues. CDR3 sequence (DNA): TGTGCCAGCAGCAAAGAAGCCAGGAAAAAGCCTGGCTACACCTTC. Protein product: CASSKEARKKPGYTF.

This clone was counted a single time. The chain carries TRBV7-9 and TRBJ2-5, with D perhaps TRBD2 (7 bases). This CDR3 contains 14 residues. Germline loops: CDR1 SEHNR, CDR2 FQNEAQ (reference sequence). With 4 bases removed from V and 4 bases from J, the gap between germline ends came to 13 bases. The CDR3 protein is CASSWAGGRETQYF. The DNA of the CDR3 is TGTGCCAGCAGCTGGGCCGGGGGGCGAGAGACCCAGTACTTC.